This TCR beta chain was observed in a study of blood T cell repertoires in COVID-19. Overall study context: COVID-19 samples collected from the United States, Italy and Spain covered acute and convalescent phases. Nucleic acid was either cDNA or gDNA, and it came from T cells, B-cell-depleted T cells, or PBMCs.

In the original analysis: Using reference gene primer amplification, nucleated cell counts were estimated. Sequencing used immunoSEQ multiplex PCR; TCRdb keeps in-frame clones, though not all of them. That table supplies the V and J calls and clone size; D and trimming were determined from the DNA. The sample includes approximately 200,000 clones, approximately 87% of them seen just once. The junction had 13 bases not matched to a gene; V was cut back by 5 bases and J by 3 bases. CDR3 length: 18 amino acids. Germline CDR1 reads SGHTA; CDR2 reads FQGTGA. The chain recombines TRBV7-3 with TRBJ1-1, with 12 bases fitting TRBD1. This sequence originates from a man in his 60s who had recovered from COVID-19. Sequencing input: peripheral blood. CDR3 region: CASSPPGQGAVRDTEAFF. The CDR3 DNA reads as TGTGCCAGCAGCCCGCCGGGACAGGGGGCCGTACGGGACACTGAAGCTTTCTTT.